The rows below give T cell receptor beta chains drawn from one sample of a study of response to subunit inactivated influenza vaccine. TCRdb called the RT-PCR reads again in MiXCR, with one record for every CDR3 protein. The sample records 710,000 or so distinct CDR3 sequences, about a sixth being singletons. Specimen: PBMCs from blood, collected about 13 days after vaccination. These receptors were taken from a man in his fifties or sixties who received an inactivated influenza vaccine. Both conserved end residues are part of each CDR3. D genes are given only for firm matches. Expanded clones are given a class, and other clones once, few, many or no size at all.

TRBV7-2	15	TRBD2	TRBJ2-3	many	TGTGCCAGCAGCAGCGCGGGACTAGCCCCAGATACGCAGTATTTT	CASSSAGLAPDTQYF
TRBV9	15	-	TRBJ2-3	-	TGTGCCAGCAGCGTAGGGGGCCGGGGAACAGATACGCAGTATTTT	CASSVGGRGTDTQYF
TRBV10-3	15	-	TRBJ2-5	many	TGTGCCATCAGTGAGTTGCGGGAAGAACAAGAGACCCAGTACTTC	CAISELREEQETQYF
TRBV2	15	TRBD1	TRBJ2-2	-	TGTGCCAGCAGGGTCGACAGGGGGCGGACCGGGGAGCTGTTTTTT	CASRVDRGRTGELFF
TRBV20-1	19	-	TRBJ1-6	-	TGCAGTGCTAGAGTTGAATTAGGGTCTTCAAGCTCCTATAATTCACCCCTCCACTTT	CSARVELGSSSSYNSPLHF
TRBV6-2/TRBV6-3	16	-	TRBJ1-2	-	TGTGCCAGCAGTTCGATCTACAGGGACCGTAACTATGGCTACACCTTC	CASSSIYRDRNYGYTF
TRBV5-1	13	-	TRBJ1-1	-	TGCGCCAGCAGCCATGGACCGAAAACTGAAGCTTTCTTT	CASSHGPKTEAFF
TRBV19	15	-	TRBJ1-1	few	TGTGCCAGTAGTTCCCGAGGGCGATCGAACACTGAAGCTTTCTTT	CASSSRGRSNTEAFF
TRBV25-1	15	TRBD1	TRBJ2-2	many	TGTGCCAGCAGTCAGGACAGGGGAGGAACCGGGGAGCTGTTTTTT	CASSQDRGGTGELFF
TRBV15	14	-	TRBJ2-3	few	TGTGCCACCAGCAGAGTCACGACCACAGATACGCAGTATTTT	CATSRVTTTDTQYF
TRBV29-1	12	-	TRBJ2-7	many	TGCAGCGTTGCACCCAGCTTTTACGAGCAGTACTTC	CSVAPSFYEQYF
TRBV5-3	13	-	TRBJ1-1	once	TGTGCCATCGGCCCCGGGGGGGTCACTGAAGCTTTCTTT	CAIGPGGVTEAFF
TRBV7-9	14	-	TRBJ2-7	few	TGTGCCAGCAGCCATACTGGGAGTGCCTACGAGCAGTACTTC	CASSHTGSAYEQYF
TRBV9	12	-	TRBJ1-5	-	TGTGCCAGGAGGGGTGGGGAACAGCCCCAGCATTTT	CARRGGEQPQHF
TRBV2	15	TRBD2	TRBJ2-1	few	TGTGCCAGCAGGTCCGGGACTAGCAGTTACAATGAGCAGTTCTTC	CASRSGTSSYNEQFF
TRBV20-1	15	-	TRBJ2-1	few	TGCAGTGCTAGACCGACTAGTAGGGGGAACAATGAGCAGTTCTTC	CSARPTSRGNNEQFF
TRBV20-1	14	-	TRBJ2-3	-	TGCAGTGCGGCGGCCGCGGCGAACACAGATACGCAGTATTTT	CSAAAAANTDTQYF
TRBV4-1	14	TRBD1	TRBJ1-2	many	TGCGCCAGCAGCCAATACAGGGGGGACTATGGCTACACCTTC	CASSQYRGDYGYTF
TRBV3-1	15	-	TRBJ1-6	-	TGTGCCAGCAGCCAATTGGACAGATCTATCGGAGCCCTCCACTTT	CASSQLDRSIGALHF
TRBV29-1	13	TRBD2	TRBJ2-5	few	TGCAGCGTAATGACTAGCGGTTACGGGACCCAGTACTTC	CSVMTSGYGTQYF
TRBV3-1	15	-	TRBJ1-2	few	TGTGCCAGCAGCCAAGTCCTGGGGGGAATAGGTGGCTACACCTTC	CASSQVLGGIGGYTF
TRBV7-9	12	-	TRBJ1-5	-	TGTGCCAGCGCCACAGGGAATCAGCCCCAGCATTTT	CASATGNQPQHF
TRBV19	16	-	TRBJ2-1	-	TGTGCCAGTAGAGAAGCCGGGACTCTCACGAAGGATGAGCAGTTCTTC	CASREAGTLTKDEQFF
TRBV3-1	14	-	TRBJ2-1	few	TGTGCCAGCAGCCAAGCCCCAGGTCGGAGCGAGCAGTTCTTC	CASSQAPGRSEQFF
TRBV11-2	16	-	TRBJ2-1	-	TGTGCCAGCAGCCAAGGGGCGGAACAACGCTACAATGAGCAGTTCTTC	CASSQGAEQRYNEQFF
TRBV4-2	15	TRBD2	TRBJ2-7	few	TGTGCCAGCAGCCAAGATCTAGCGGGGTACTACGAGCAGTACTTC	CASSQDLAGYYEQYF
TRBV20-1	15	TRBD2	TRBJ2-3	-	TGCAGTGCTAGAGATTTCCAGCGGGGATTGGATACGCAGTATTTT	CSARDFQRGLDTQYF